Each of the 11 T cell receptor beta chains below was sequenced from the same sample in a study of CD8 T cell repertoires and HIV-1 epitope variants. For these TCRs, the target antigens are not known. The assay was immunoSEQ multiplex PCR, and TCRdb's table has in-frame clones only and misses some. This sample has about 4,800 clones; around 69% occur once, and the top ten carry 45% to 50%. Sample: cultured CD8+ T cells derived from PBMCs. Source of these receptors: a male donor with HIV.

This clone was counted a single time. The V and J genes are TRBV19 and TRBJ1-3; D call uncertain. In germline, CDR1 is LNHDA, CDR2 SQIVND (reference sequence). CDR3 size: 16 residues. V was clipped by 1 base and J by 0 bases, with 10 bases between them. The CDR3 bases are TGTGCCAGTAGTATAGTAGCGGGAGTCTCTGGAAACACCATATATTTT. Its protein product is CASSIVAGVSGNTIYF.

J is TRBJ2-7 and V is TRBV6-1; 11 nucleotides line up with TRBD1. CDR1 is MNHNS and CDR2 is SASEGT in the germline V gene. The V gene end was trimmed by 2 bases and the J gene end by 4 bases; junction bases not matched to a gene: 4. The CDR3 spans 15 residues. This CDR3 reads CASSERDRGIYEQYF. DNA for the CDR3: TGTGCCAGCAGTGAAAGGGACAGGGGGATATACGAGCAGTACTTC.

The chain uses TRBV25-1 and TRBJ2-5; TRBD1 matches at 10 bases. J gave up 5 bases and V 8 bases, and 2 bases lay outside the gene matches. The CDR3 length is 12 residues. Germline values: CDR1 MGHDK, CDR2 SYGVNS. CDR3 residues: CASRQGAETQYF. The CDR3 region has the DNA TGTGCCAGCCGACAGGGGGCCGAGACCCAGTACTTC.

The CDR3 loop reads CASSQEPGAGALSSYEQYF. CDR3 sequence (DNA): TGCGCCAGCAGCCAAGAGCCGGGAGCGGGCGCCCTGAGCTCCTACGAGCAGTACTTC. J is TRBJ2-7 and V is TRBV23-1, with a tentative D call TRBD2 (6 bases). TRBV23-1 is reported as an ORF; its role is uncertain. The CDR3 is made up of 19 amino acids. V was shortened by 6 bases and J by 0 bases, with 27 bases between the two germline ends.

The J gene is TRBJ2-1, the V gene TRBV9; 7 positions match TRBD1. Germline values: CDR1 SGDLS, CDR2 YYNGEE. The CDR3 runs to 17 residues. V dropped 1 base and J dropped 5; count of bases not matched to a gene: 12. This chain's CDR3 is CASSVSAGTAGNNEQFF. CDR3 DNA sequence: TGTGCCAGCAGCGTATCAGCCGGGACAGCCGGTAACAATGAGCAGTTCTTC. Looking up the rest from reference TRBV9 and TRBJ2-1 gives the full variable domain: DSGVTQTPKHLITATGQRVTLRCSPRSGDLSVYWYQQSLDQGLQFLIQYYNGEERAKGNILERFSAQQFPDLHSELNLSSLELGDSALYFCASSVSAGTAGNNEQFFGPGTRLTVL.

V usage is TRBV6-5 and J usage is TRBJ1-4; possibly TRBD1 for D (5 bases). The CDR3 runs to 13 residues. Trimming took 2 bases from V and 10 from J, leaving 11 bases between them. The V gene's germline CDR1 is MNHEY and CDR2 SVGAGI. CDR3 residues: CASSYKWGLKLFF. CDR3 sequence (DNA): TGTGCCAGCAGTTACAAATGGGGACTAAAACTGTTTTTT.

This chain links TRBV6-5 with TRBJ1-5; D is unresolved. This CDR3 has 14 residues. Germline V gives CDR1 MNHEY, CDR2 SVGAGI. V was pared by 4 bases and J by 0 bases, with 7 bases between. This CDR3 reads CASSSLDSNQPQHF. The CDR3 DNA follows: TGTGCCAGCAGTTCCCTGGATAGCAATCAGCCCCAGCATTTT.

The chain employs TRBV28 and TRBJ1-1, with D possibly TRBD1 on 6 matching bases. In germline, CDR1 is MDHEN, CDR2 SYDVKM. V lost 7 bases to trimming and J lost 4 bases, with 16 bases between them. The CDR3 consists of 14 residues. In DNA form, the CDR3 reads TGTGCCAGCACCCGGGATAGGGGGGGCACTGAAGCTTTCTTT. It is translated as CASTRDRGGTEAFF.

V usage is TRBV14 and J usage is TRBJ2-5; a weak D match, TRBD2 (6 bases). Germline assignment: CDR1 SGHDN and CDR2 FVKESK. There are 16 residues in the CDR3. The V and J ends lost 4 bases and 1 base respectively, with 16 bases between them. CDR3 amino acids: CASSLSRDFLQETQYF. As DNA, the CDR3 is TGTGCCAGCAGCCTTAGCCGGGACTTCCTCCAAGAGACCCAGTACTTC.

The CDR3 sequence: CSVAGIVTGELFF. CDR3 DNA: TGCAGCGTTGCGGGTATAGTTACCGGGGAGCTGTTTTTT. The chain employs TRBV29-1 and TRBJ2-2; D is uncertain. This CDR3 region has 13 residues. With 4 bases removed from V and 5 bases from J, the gap between germline ends came to 11 bases. CDR1 and CDR2 (germline): SQVTM, ANQGSEA.

The gene calls are TRBV11-3 and TRBJ2-1; 8 nucleotides agree with TRBD2. The V gene end was trimmed by 8 bases and the J gene end by 5 bases; junction bases not matched to a gene: 11. The CDR3 covers 15 residues. Germline CDR1 and CDR2: SGHNT and YENEEA. The CDR3 loop is CASSPGLGGDNEQFF. The CDR3, as DNA: TGTGCCAGCTCTCCGGGACTAGGGGGAGACAATGAGCAGTTCTTC.